This T cell receptor (beta chain) was identified in a study of Graves' ophthalmopathy and Graves' hyperthyroidism. The authors amplified TCR beta CDR3 regions from RNA transcripts. The workflow started with a first-round RT-PCR run with HTBI primers and then moved on to a second-round multiplex PCR. MiXCR was run by TCRdb on the multiplex PCR reads, yielding one entry per CDR3 protein. The data hold tens of thousands of distinct CDR3 sequences, with about 50% observed a single time. V was pared by 0 bases and J by 0 bases, with 4 bases of the junction left unmatched. In germline, CDR1 is SGDLS, CDR2 YYNGEE. The CDR3 consists of 16 residues. PBMCs stemmed from over 9.5 ml of fresh peripheral blood. The sample holds many counts of this clonotype. Its antigen is undetermined. Overall study findings and caveats: Blood contained most expanded thyroid clonotypes exceeding 0.001 frequency.

The receptor's source is an adult man with Graves' ophthalmopathy. The material sequenced was peripheral blood. The rearrangement uses TRBV9 and TRBJ2-3, with TRBD2 matching over 7 bases. CDR3 residues: CASSVGAGASTDTQYF. The CDR3, as DNA: TGTGCCAGCAGCGTAGGGGCGGGAGCAAGCACAGATACGCAGTATTTT.